One sample yielded the 26 T cell receptor beta chains listed below, sequenced in a study of human T cells and chemical hapten exposure. Time point: pre-sensitization, week 0. Noted treatment: therapeutic diphenylcyclopropenone sensitization with weekly scalp DPC. TCRdb used MiXCR to reprocess the RACE reads, holding one entry per CDR3 protein. In the table there are roughly 380,000 distinct CDR3 sequences, 5% to 6.5% of which are singletons. This specimen was whole blood, taken in connection with sensitization to the hapten diphenylcyclopropenone (DPC). These TCRs come from a woman aged 45-65 years with alopecia areata. Some clones in this sample may be carry-over from other donors' samples.

In this sample, this clonotype turned up a few times. The V call is TRBV2, the J call TRBJ1-5; no definite D call. Germline V gene sequence: CDR1 SNHLY, CDR2 FYNNEI. V was pared by 6 bases and J by 3 bases, with 15 bases between. The CDR3 spans 15 residues. For the CDR3, the DNA is TGTGCCAGCAGCGCCGGGAGTCTCGCCAATCAGCCCCAGCATTTT. This sequence encodes CASSAGSLANQPQHF.

This clonotype was observed many times. The chain joins TRBV4-3 to TRBJ2-3; D tentatively fits TRBD1 or TRBD2 (5 bases each). V shed 1 base and J shed 6 bases, with 17 bases lying between them. The CDR3 has 16 amino acids. Germline-derived CDR1 and CDR2 are LGHNA and YSLEER. For the CDR3, the DNA is TGCGCCAGCAGCCAAGGTCAGGGACGGCAAGTCGATACGCAGTATTTT. It encodes CASSQGQGRQVDTQYF.

This clonotype was seen a handful of times. The V call is TRBV7-9, the J call TRBJ1-2; 8 bases map to TRBD1. The CDR3 runs to 14 residues. Germline CDR1 SEHNR, CDR2 FQNEAQ (reference sequence). With 5 bases clipped from V and 4 bases from J, the junction kept 6 bases outside the gene matches. The CDR3 loop is CASSRGQGAYGYTF. CDR3 in DNA: TGTGCCAGCAGCCGAGGACAGGGTGCCTATGGCTACACCTTC.

V and J are TRBV5-1 and TRBJ1-6; a weak D match, TRBD1 (5 bases). Germline V lookup: CDR1 SGHRS, CDR2 YFSETQ. The V end lost 2 bases, the J end lost 8 bases, and 17 bases lay between the germline ends. The CDR3 covers 16 residues. The CDR3 here is CASSLTGTDEYSPLHF. The CDR3, as DNA: TGCGCCAGCAGCTTAACCGGGACGGACGAATATTCACCCCTCCACTTT.

This clonotype was detected a few times. This chain joins TRBV29-1 and TRBJ2-7, with D perhaps TRBD2 (6 bases). In germline, CDR1 is SQVTM, CDR2 ANQGSEA. Trimming stripped 4 bases from V and 6 bases from J, with 13 bases between. The CDR3 spans 12 residues. The CDR3 DNA is TGCAGCGTTGGCCGTGGAGGGGCCGAGCAGTACTTC. Translating gives CSVGRGGAEQYF.

The sample holds a few counts of this clonotype. V and J are TRBV28 and TRBJ2-6; D might be TRBD2 (6 bases). Per the germline V gene, CDR1 is MDHEN and CDR2 is SYDVKM. Trimming shortened V by 6 bases and J by 4 bases, and 16 bases separated the two germline ends. CDR3 length: 16 amino acids. CDR3 sequence reads: CASRRGPARGANVLTF. The CDR3 coding sequence is TGTGCCAGCAGGCGGGGTCCTGCTAGAGGGGCCAACGTCCTGACTTTC.

This clonotype was picked up a small number of times. J is TRBJ1-5 and V is TRBV5-1; 7 positions match TRBD1. The germline CDR1 and CDR2 sequences are SGHRS and YFSETQ. The V gene end was trimmed by 0 bases and the J gene end by 2 bases; junction bases not matched to a gene: 5. The CDR3 totals 16 residues. DNA for the CDR3: TGCGCCAGCAGCTTGGACGTAGGGGGCGGCAATCAGCCCCAGCATTTT. Amino acids: CASSLDVGGGNQPQHF.

This clonotype turned up a few times. The V call is TRBV28, the J call TRBJ1-4; D uncertain. Germline V gene sequence: CDR1 MDHEN, CDR2 SYDVKM. Trimming cost V 5 bases and J 0 bases, with 10 bases left between them. This CDR3 comprises 15 residues. CDR3 region: CASSPPTATNEKLFF. The CDR3, as DNA: TGTGCCAGCAGTCCCCCGACTGCAACTAATGAAAAACTGTTTTTT.

This clonotype appeared a few times. The chain uses TRBV6-6 and TRBJ1-4; 11 nucleotides match TRBD1. CDR1 and CDR2 (germline): MNHNY, SVGAGI (reference sequence). This CDR3 has 14 amino acids. The J segment lost 10 bases and the V segment lost 6 bases, leaving 7 bases of the junction unmatched. The CDR3 protein is CASSTGTGGAKLFF. The CDR3 region has the DNA TGTGCCAGCAGCACCGGGACAGGGGGGGCAAAACTGTTTTTT.

This clonotype occurred many times. The chain combines TRBV29-1 with TRBJ1-5; weak D call: TRBD1 (6 bases). In germline, CDR1 is SQVTM, CDR2 ANQGSEA. Trimming shortened V by 4 bases and J by 7 bases, and 14 bases separated the two germline ends. The CDR3 consists of 13 residues. CDR3 sequence reads: CSVVAGGGQPQHF. The CDR3 DNA reads TGCAGCGTTGTGGCGGGGGGCGGACAGCCCCAGCATTTT. The variable domain in full, with the rest retrieved from reference TRBV29-1 and TRBJ1-5, is SAVISQKPSRDICQRGTSLTIQCQVDSQVTMMFWYRQQPGQSLTLIATANQGSEATYESGFVIDKFPISRPNLTFSTLTVSNMSPEDSSIYLCSVVAGGGQPQHFGDGTRLSIL.

The table lists this clonotype with many counts. The V and J genes are TRBV14 and TRBJ2-7, with D tentatively TRBD1 or TRBD2 (5 bases each). Germline V gives CDR1 SGHDN, CDR2 FVKESK. Trimming took 1 base from V and 6 from J, leaving 10 bases between them. This CDR3 has 13 residues. The CDR3 spells CASSQVGTGEQYF. As DNA, the CDR3 is TGTGCCAGCAGCCAAGTTGGGACCGGCGAGCAGTACTTC.

This clonotype was picked up one time. The chain recombines TRBV28 with TRBJ1-2; D is possibly TRBD1 (6 bases). CDR1 is MDHEN and CDR2 is SYDVKM in the germline V gene. CDR3 length equals 14 residues. The V and J ends lost 7 bases and 4 bases respectively, with 16 bases between them. CDR3 sequence: CASISGHNPYGYTF. DNA for the CDR3: TGTGCCAGCATTTCGGGACACAACCCCTATGGCTACACCTTC.

This clonotype came up many times. The chain uses TRBV27 and TRBJ2-7; 7 bases map to TRBD2. CDR3 length: 14 residues. The germline V gene has CDR1 MNHEY and CDR2 SMNVEV (reference sequence). V shed 5 bases and J 2 bases; nucleotides not matched to a gene: 6. DNA for the CDR3: TGTGCCAGCAGTCCCGGACTAGATCCCTACGAGCAGTACTTC. Its protein product is CASSPGLDPYEQYF.

This clonotype occurred many times. V usage is TRBV5-6 and J usage is TRBJ1-1, with no clear D. The CDR3 covers 12 residues. The V end was cut by 2 bases, the J end by 3 bases, with 5 bases between. The germline CDR1 and CDR2 sequences are SGHDT and YYEEEE. The CDR3 is CASSFGHTEAFF. The CDR3 nucleotides read TGTGCCAGCAGCTTTGGGCACACTGAAGCTTTCTTT. Based on the CDR3 plus reference TRBV5-6 and TRBJ1-1, the full variable domain is DAGVTQSPTHLIKTRGQQVTLRCSPKSGHDTVSWYQQALGQGPQFIFQYYEEEERQRGNFPDRFSGHQFPNYSSELNVNALLLGDSALYLCASSFGHTEAFFGQGTRLTVV.

There are many counts of this clonotype. The chain joins TRBV28 to TRBJ2-5; unclear D gene. Germline CDR1 MDHEN, CDR2 SYDVKM. The ends were cut back, 8 bases at V and 0 bases at J, with 13 bases in the middle. The CDR3 has 14 residues. This CDR3 reads CASHPQDHQETQYF. The CDR3 coding sequence is TGTGCCAGCCACCCGCAGGACCACCAAGAGACCCAGTACTTC.

Many counts were recorded for this clonotype. The V call is TRBV29-1, the J call TRBJ2-7; D may be TRBD2 (6 bases). V dropped 4 bases and J dropped 7 bases, with 8 bases sitting between them. Germline assignment: CDR1 SQVTM and CDR2 ANQGSEA. The CDR3 extends over 10 amino acids. CDR3 nucleotide sequence: TGCAGCGTTGGGGAGGCGGAGCAGTACTTC. This gives the protein CSVGEAEQYF.

This clonotype was detected many times. The chain joins TRBV5-1 to TRBJ2-5, with D possibly TRBD2 on 6 matching bases. The CDR3 has 15 amino acids. CDR1 and CDR2 from the germline V gene are SGHRS and YFSETQ. V was pared by 4 bases and J by 7 bases, with 20 bases between. The CDR3 loop reads CASSPGVTQGGTQYF. The CDR3 DNA reads as TGCGCCAGCAGCCCGGGGGTTACCCAGGGCGGGACCCAGTACTTC.

The V gene is TRBV20-1, the J gene TRBJ2-7, with no clear D. Trimming took 0 bases from V and 0 from J, leaving 9 bases between them. The CDR3 is 14 residues long. CDR1 DFQATT and CDR2 SNEGSKA come from the germline V gene (reference sequence). The CDR3 region has the DNA TGCAGTGCTAGAGATCCCGCCGTCTCCTACGAGCAGTACTTC. Translating gives CSARDPAVSYEQYF.

A single count supports this clonotype. A much larger clone differs from this one at a single base, so this may be a read error. V gene TRBV28 combines with J gene TRBJ2-3; weak D call: TRBD2 (6 bases). This CDR3 contains 14 residues. Germline V gene lookup returns CDR1 MDHEN and CDR2 SYDVKM. The CDR3 here is CARREATLRDTQYF. In nucleotides, the CDR3 is TGTGCCCGCAGGGAGGCCACCCTCAGGGATACGCAGTATTTT.

This clonotype was seen ten or more times. V and J are TRBV6-5 and TRBJ1-1, with a tentative D call TRBD1 (5 bases). Germline V gene sequence: CDR1 MNHEY, CDR2 SVGAGI. CDR3 length: 15 residues. Trimming stripped 4 bases from V and 4 bases from J, with 16 bases between. The CDR3 sequence is CASSSPGGEITEAFF. CDR3 nucleotide sequence: TGTGCCAGCAGTTCCCCGGGGGGGGAGATCACTGAAGCTTTCTTT.

This clonotype was found a few times. The chain employs TRBV28 and TRBJ1-2; TRBD1 agrees at 7 bases. CDR3 length: 14 amino acids. The germline gives CDR1 MDHEN, CDR2 SYDVKM. V dropped 3 bases and J dropped 5; count of bases not matched to a gene: 6. The CDR3 sequence: CASSFMAGGYGYTF. In DNA form, the CDR3 reads TGTGCCAGCAGTTTTATGGCAGGGGGTTATGGCTACACCTTC.

This clonotype was picked up a small number of times. The CDR3 reads CATSPERLNTGELFF. The CDR3 DNA is TGTGCCACCAGTCCCGAGCGCTTGAACACCGGGGAGCTGTTTTTT. V and J are TRBV15 and TRBJ2-2, with D hard to call. There are 15 residues in the CDR3. V shed 6 bases and J shed 1 base, with 12 bases lying between them. Germline V gives CDR1 LNHNV, CDR2 YYDKDF (reference sequence).

This clonotype was observed many times. This sequence joins TRBV30 and TRBJ1-1; D is possibly TRBD1 (6 bases). The CDR3 runs to 14 residues. The germline CDR1 and CDR2 sequences are GTSNPN and SVGIG (reference sequence). V was shortened by 2 bases and J by 1 base, with 11 bases between the two germline ends. CDR3 sequence reads: CAWSHMTGNTEAFF. The CDR3 nucleotides are TGTGCCTGGAGTCACATGACAGGGAACACTGAAGCTTTCTTT.

This chain joins TRBV10-3 and TRBJ1-1; TRBD1 agrees at 8 bases. The CDR3 extends over 14 amino acids. After removal of 6 bases from V and 0 bases from J, the junction contained 3 bases not matched to a gene. Germline values: CDR1 ENHRY, CDR2 SYGVKD. CDR3 region: CAIRGQVLNTEAFF. For the CDR3, the DNA is TGTGCCATCAGGGGACAGGTTTTGAACACTGAAGCTTTCTTT.

This clonotype was counted ten times or more. This sequence joins TRBV7-9 and TRBJ1-1; 11 bases map to TRBD1. Germline V CDR1 and CDR2: SEHNR, FQNEAQ (reference sequence). The CDR3 is 18 residues long. V shed 5 bases and J 4 bases; nucleotides not matched to a gene: 15. Written as DNA, the CDR3 is TGTGCCAGCAGCACCGGGACAGGGGGAGTAAAAAAGGGCACTGAAGCTTTCTTT. It yields the protein CASSTGTGGVKKGTEAFF.

This clonotype was picked up a small number of times. The rearrangement joins TRBV2 to TRBJ1-1; D call uncertain. The CDR3 has 12 residues. V dropped 7 bases and J dropped 5 bases, with 11 bases sitting between them. Per the germline V gene, CDR1 is SNHLY and CDR2 is FYNNEI. CDR3 coding DNA: TGTGCCAGCAAACTGGCGGGGACTGAAGCTTTCTTT. Protein: CASKLAGTEAFF.